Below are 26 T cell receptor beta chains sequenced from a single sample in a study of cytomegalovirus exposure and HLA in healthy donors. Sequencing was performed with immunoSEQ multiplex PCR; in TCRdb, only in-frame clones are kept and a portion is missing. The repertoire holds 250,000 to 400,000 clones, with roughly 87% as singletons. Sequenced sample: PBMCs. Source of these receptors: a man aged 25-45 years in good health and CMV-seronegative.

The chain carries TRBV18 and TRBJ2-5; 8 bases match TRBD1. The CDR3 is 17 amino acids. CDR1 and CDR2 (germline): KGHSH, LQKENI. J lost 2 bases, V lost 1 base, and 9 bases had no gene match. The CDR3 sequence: CASSPLPGGMSQETQYF. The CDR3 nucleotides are TGTGCCAGCTCACCACTGCCAGGGGGCATGTCGCAAGAGACCCAGTACTTC.

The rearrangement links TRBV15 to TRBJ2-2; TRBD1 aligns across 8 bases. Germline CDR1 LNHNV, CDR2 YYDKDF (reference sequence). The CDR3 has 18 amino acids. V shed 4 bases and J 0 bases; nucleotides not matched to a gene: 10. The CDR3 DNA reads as TGTGCCACCAGCACCAATAACAGGGGGAGCTCGAACACCGGGGAGCTGTTTTTT. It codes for CATSTNNRGSSNTGELFF.

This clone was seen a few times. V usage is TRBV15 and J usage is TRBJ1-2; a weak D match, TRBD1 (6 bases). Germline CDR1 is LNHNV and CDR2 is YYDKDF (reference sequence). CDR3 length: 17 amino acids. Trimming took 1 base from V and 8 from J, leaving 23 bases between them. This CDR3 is CATSRGAGRSTGGGYTF. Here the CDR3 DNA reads TGTGCCACCAGCAGAGGGGCCGGACGGAGCACGGGGGGCGGCTACACCTTC.

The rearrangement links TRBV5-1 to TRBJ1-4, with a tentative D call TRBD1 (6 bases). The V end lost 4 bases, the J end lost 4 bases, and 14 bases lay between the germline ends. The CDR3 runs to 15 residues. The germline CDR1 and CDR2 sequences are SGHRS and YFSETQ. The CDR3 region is CASSIQGLLNEKLFF. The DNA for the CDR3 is TGCGCCAGCAGCATACAGGGTCTGCTTAATGAAAAACTGTTTTTT.

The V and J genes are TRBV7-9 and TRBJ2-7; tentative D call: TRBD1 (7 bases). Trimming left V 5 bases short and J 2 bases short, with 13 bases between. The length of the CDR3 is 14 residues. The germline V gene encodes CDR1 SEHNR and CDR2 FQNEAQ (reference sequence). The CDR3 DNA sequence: TGTGCCAGCAGCCCGCGGGACAGAGCCTACGAGCAGTACTTC. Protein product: CASSPRDRAYEQYF. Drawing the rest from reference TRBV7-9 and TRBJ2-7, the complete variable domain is DTGVSQNPRHKITKRGQNVTFRCDPISEHNRLYWYRQTLGQGPEFLTYFQNEAQLEKSRLLSDRFSAERPKGSFSTLEIQRTEQGDSAMYLCASSPRDRAYEQYFGPGTRLTVT.

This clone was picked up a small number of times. Written as DNA, the CDR3 is TGTGCCAGTAGTACCGGACAGCGCCTTTATGGCTACACCTTC. It encodes CASSTGQRLYGYTF. This sequence joins TRBV19 and TRBJ1-2, with a weak D call TRBD1 (6 bases). The CDR3 sequence is 14 residues long. Germline V CDR1 and CDR2: LNHDA, SQIVND (reference sequence). Deletions cut 4 bases from V and 5 bases from J, with 14 bases between.

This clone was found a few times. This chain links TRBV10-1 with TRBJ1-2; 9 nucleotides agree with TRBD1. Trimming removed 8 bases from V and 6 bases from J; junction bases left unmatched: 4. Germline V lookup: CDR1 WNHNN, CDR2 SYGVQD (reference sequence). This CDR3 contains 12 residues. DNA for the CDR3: TGCGCCAGCCCACAGGGGGCGGATGGCTACACCTTC. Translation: CASPQGADGYTF.

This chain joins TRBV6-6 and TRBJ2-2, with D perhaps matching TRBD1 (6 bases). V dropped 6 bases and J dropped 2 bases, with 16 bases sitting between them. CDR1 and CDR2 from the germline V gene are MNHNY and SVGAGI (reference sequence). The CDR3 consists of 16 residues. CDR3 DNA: TGTGCCAGCAGCCAGGCTGACAGGAGAAACACCGGGGAGCTGTTTTTT. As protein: CASSQADRRNTGELFF.

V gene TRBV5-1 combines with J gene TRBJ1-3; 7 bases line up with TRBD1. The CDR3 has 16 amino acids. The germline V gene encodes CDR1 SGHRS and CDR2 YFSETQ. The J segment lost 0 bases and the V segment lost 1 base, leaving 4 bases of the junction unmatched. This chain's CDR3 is CASSLYTGASGNTIYF. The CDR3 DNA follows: TGCGCCAGCAGCTTGTACACAGGGGCCTCTGGAAACACCATATATTTT.

The chain's CDR3 is CASSVTGRGIQYF. The CDR3 bases are TGTGCCAGCAGTGTTACCGGGAGGGGCATTCAGTACTTC. The V and J genes are TRBV6-4 and TRBJ2-4; 8 bases map to TRBD2. From germline, CDR1 is MRHNA and CDR2 SNTAGT. After removal of 4 bases from V and 9 bases from J, the junction contained 5 bases not matched to a gene. This CDR3 contains 13 residues.

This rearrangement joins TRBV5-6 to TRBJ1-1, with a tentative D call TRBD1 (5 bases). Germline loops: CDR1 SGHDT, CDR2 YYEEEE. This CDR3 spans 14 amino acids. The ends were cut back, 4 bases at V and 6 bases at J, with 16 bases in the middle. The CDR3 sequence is CASSTRGWGAEAFF. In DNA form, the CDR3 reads TGTGCCAGCAGCACTCGGGGCTGGGGGGCTGAAGCTTTCTTT.

The CDR3, as DNA: TGCAGCGTCCTCCTGGCTCTTAGCACAGATACGCAGTATTTT. It is translated as CSVLLALSTDTQYF. J is TRBJ2-3 and V is TRBV29-1; D gene ambiguous. There are 14 residues in the CDR3. V dropped 6 bases and J dropped 0 bases, with 13 bases sitting between them. The germline CDR1 and CDR2 sequences are SQVTM and ANQGSEA.

DNA for the CDR3: TGCGCCAGCAGACAGCAGGGGGGGCCCCAGCATTTT. It is translated as CASRQQGGPQHF. The chain joins TRBV4-1 to TRBJ1-5, with 7 nucleotides matching TRBD1. This CDR3 has 12 residues. From germline, CDR1 is MGHRA and CDR2 YSYEKL. The trim removed 6 bases at V and 9 bases at J, leaving 5 bases unmatched.

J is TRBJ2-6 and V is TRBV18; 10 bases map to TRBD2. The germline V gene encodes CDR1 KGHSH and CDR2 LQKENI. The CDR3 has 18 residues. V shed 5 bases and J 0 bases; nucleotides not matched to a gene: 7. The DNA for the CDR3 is TGTGCCAGCTCATCCCTAGCGGGGGCAAACTCTGGGGCCAACGTCCTGACTTTC. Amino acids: CASSSLAGANSGANVLTF.

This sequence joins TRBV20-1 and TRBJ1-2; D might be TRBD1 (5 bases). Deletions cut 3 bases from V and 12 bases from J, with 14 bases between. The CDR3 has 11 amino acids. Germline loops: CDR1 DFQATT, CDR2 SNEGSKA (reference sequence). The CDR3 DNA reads TGCAGTGCTAGGGACCAGGGCCGCCACACCTTC. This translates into CSARDQGRHTF.

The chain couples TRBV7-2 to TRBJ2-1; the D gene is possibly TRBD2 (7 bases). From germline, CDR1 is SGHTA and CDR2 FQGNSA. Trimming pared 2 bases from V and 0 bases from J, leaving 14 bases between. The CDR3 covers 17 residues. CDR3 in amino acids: CASSLRVAGASYNEQFF. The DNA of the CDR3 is TGTGCCAGCAGCTTACGGGTCGCGGGGGCCTCCTACAATGAGCAGTTCTTC.

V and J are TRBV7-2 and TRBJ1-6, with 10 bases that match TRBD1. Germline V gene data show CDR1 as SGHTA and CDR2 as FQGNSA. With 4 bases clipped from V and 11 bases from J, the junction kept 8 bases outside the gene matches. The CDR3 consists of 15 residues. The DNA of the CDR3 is TGTGCCAGCAGCTCCCAGGGACAGGGGCTGACACCCCTCCACTTT. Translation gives CASSSQGQGLTPLHF.

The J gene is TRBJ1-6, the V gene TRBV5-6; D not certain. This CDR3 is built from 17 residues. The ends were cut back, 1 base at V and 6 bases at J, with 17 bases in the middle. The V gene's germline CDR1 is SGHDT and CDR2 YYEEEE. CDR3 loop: CASSLWMEGKINSPLHF. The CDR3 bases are TGTGCCAGCAGCTTGTGGATGGAGGGAAAAATTAATTCACCCCTCCACTTT.

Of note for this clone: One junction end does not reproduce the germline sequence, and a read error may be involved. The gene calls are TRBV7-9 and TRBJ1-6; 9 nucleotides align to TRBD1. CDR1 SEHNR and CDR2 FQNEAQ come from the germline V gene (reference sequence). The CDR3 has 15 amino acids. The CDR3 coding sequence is TGCGCCAGCAGCCAAACCGGGACAGGGTATTCACCCCTCCACTTT. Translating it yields CASSQTGTGYSPLHF.

The DNA for the CDR3 is TGTGCCAGTAGTATAGGGCGGCTCTCTGGGGCCAACGTCCTGACTTTC. It yields the protein CASSIGRLSGANVLTF. V and J are TRBV19 and TRBJ2-6; unclear D gene. The germline CDR1 and CDR2 sequences are LNHDA and SQIVND (reference sequence). The ends were cut back, 1 base at V and 0 bases at J, with 7 bases in the middle. The CDR3 has 16 residues.

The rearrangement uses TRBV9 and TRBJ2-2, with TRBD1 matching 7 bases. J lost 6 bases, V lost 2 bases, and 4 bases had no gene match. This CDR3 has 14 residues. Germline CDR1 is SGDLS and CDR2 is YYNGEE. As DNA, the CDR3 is TGTGCCAGCAGCGTCGGACAGGCCCCCGGGGAGCTGTTTTTT. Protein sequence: CASSVGQAPGELFF.

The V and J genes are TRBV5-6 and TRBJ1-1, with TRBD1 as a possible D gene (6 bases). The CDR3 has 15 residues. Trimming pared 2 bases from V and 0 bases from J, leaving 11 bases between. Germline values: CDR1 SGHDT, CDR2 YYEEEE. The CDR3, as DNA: TGTGCCAGCAGCTTTGGCACAGGGCTGAACACTGAAGCTTTCTTT. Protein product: CASSFGTGLNTEAFF.

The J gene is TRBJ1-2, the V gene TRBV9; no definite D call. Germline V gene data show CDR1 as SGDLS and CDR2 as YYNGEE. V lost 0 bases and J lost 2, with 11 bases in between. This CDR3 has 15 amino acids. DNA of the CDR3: TGTGCCAGCAGCGTAGTAGGAGGTTCGAACTATGGCTACACCTTC. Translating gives CASSVVGGSNYGYTF.

CDR3 in amino acids: CASTGARATGGYTF. CDR3 DNA: TGTGCCAGTACAGGGGCGCGGGCAACGGGTGGCTACACCTTC. The gene calls are TRBV19 and TRBJ1-2, with D perhaps matching TRBD1 (6 bases). CDR3 length equals 14 residues. V gave up 7 bases and J gave up 7 bases, with 19 bases separating them. Germline CDR1 is LNHDA and CDR2 is SQIVND (reference sequence).

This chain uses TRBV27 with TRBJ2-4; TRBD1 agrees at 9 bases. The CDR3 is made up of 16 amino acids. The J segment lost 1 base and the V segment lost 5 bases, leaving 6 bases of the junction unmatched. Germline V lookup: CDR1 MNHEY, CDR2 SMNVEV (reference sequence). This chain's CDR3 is CASSARTGVAKNIQYF. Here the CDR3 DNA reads TGTGCCAGCAGTGCGAGGACAGGGGTGGCCAAAAACATTCAGTACTTC.

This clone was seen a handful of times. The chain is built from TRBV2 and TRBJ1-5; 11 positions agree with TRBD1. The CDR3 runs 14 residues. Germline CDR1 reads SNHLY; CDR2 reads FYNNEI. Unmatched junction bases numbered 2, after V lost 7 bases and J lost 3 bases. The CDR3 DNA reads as TGTGCCAGCACGGGACAGGGGGTCAATCAGCCCCAGCATTTT. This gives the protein CASTGQGVNQPQHF.